Listed here is a single T cell receptor (beta chain). The record originates from a study of technical replicates of blood from several donors. The assay was immunoSEQ multiplex PCR, and TCRdb's table has in-frame clones only and misses some. This sample has about 97,000 clones, with roughly 96% found just once. This CDR3 contains 14 residues. From germline, CDR1 is SGHTA and CDR2 FQGNSA. Losses at the gene ends were 5 bases for V and 6 bases for J; bases not matched to a gene: 8. This receptor was taken from a human donor in good health. The sequencing input was T cells isolated from PBMCs. The chain is built from TRBV7-2 and TRBJ1-2; 8 bases line up with TRBD1. CDR3 loop: CASSPRTGRDGYTF. The DNA of the CDR3 is TGTGCCAGCAGCCCGAGGACAGGGAGGGATGGCTACACCTTC.